The 29 T cell receptor beta chains reported below all come from one sample, sequenced in a study of neurological immune-mediated disorders (dated by TCRdb to about 2019). The library relied on 5' RACE. Sequencing was performed on an Illumina HiSeq 2500. TCRdb ran its own pipeline on the public reads, namely fastp trimming at Q25 and MiXCR clone calling, and kept in-frame beta chains. Each record represents a unique CDR3 protein, reported with the most common genes and DNA among its rows. The sample table records roughly 48,000 distinct CDR3 sequences; about an eighth of these occur just once. The ten largest clones represent approximately 10% of the sample. Explained via the paper, the time point label denotes: longitudinal time-point 3. Input material: PBMCs. These receptors were collected from a male donor with HTLV-1-associated myelopathy (HAM/TSP).

This clonotype occurred many times. V is TRBV12-3 or TRBV12-4 and J is TRBJ1-5, with a weak D call TRBD1 (6 bases). V was cut by 3 bases and J by 4 bases, with 16 bases left in between. The CDR3 is 16 residues long. The chain's CDR3 is CASSFALGAGNQPQHF. The DNA for the CDR3 is TGTGCCAGCAGTTTTGCCCTGGGGGCAGGGAATCAGCCCCAGCATTTT.

This clonotype was observed at least ten times. V gene TRBV6-1 combines with J gene TRBJ2-3, with 9 bases fitting TRBD1. The V and J ends lost 7 bases and 11 bases, in that order; junction bases with no gene match: 7. This CDR3 is built from 12 residues. Germline CDR1 and CDR2: MNHNS and SASEGT. The CDR3 DNA is TGTGCCAGCACGGGACAGGGAGAAAGGCAGTATTTT. Residues: CASTGQGERQYF.

This clonotype was recorded many times. This rearrangement joins TRBV20-1 to TRBJ2-3; D is uncertain. The CDR3 totals 13 residues. V dropped 6 bases and J dropped 1 base, with 11 bases sitting between them. The germline CDR1 and CDR2 sequences are DFQATT and SNEGSKA (reference sequence). Here the CDR3 DNA reads TGCAGTGCAGAAGTCCGTGGCACAGATACGCAGTATTTT. It encodes CSAEVRGTDTQYF.

This clonotype was observed many times. The chain employs TRBV29-1 and TRBJ2-7, with TRBD1 matching 7 bases. The CDR3 consists of 13 residues. CDR1 SQVTM and CDR2 ANQGSEA come from the germline V gene. V lost 7 bases, J lost 3 bases, and 9 bases stayed unmatched. CDR3 region: CSALTGTIYEQYF. The CDR3 DNA is TGCAGCGCCCTGACAGGGACCATCTACGAGCAGTACTTC.

This clonotype occurred many times. The V and J genes are TRBV12-3 or TRBV12-4 and TRBJ2-7; perhaps TRBD1 as D (6 bases). CDR3 size: 15 residues. V was pared by 5 bases and J by 4 bases, with 18 bases between. The CDR3 DNA reads as TGTGCCAGCAGTCCTAAAACCGGGACACTTTACGAGCAGTACTTC. The encoded protein is CASSPKTGTLYEQYF.

This clonotype appeared many times. The genes are TRBV7-6 and TRBJ1-6, with unresolved D. The V end was cut by 4 bases, the J end by 7 bases, with 2 bases between. Germline assignment: CDR1 SGHVS and CDR2 FNYEAQ. This CDR3 region has 11 residues. This CDR3 reads CASSSNSPLHF. CDR3 nucleotide sequence: TGTGCCAGCAGCTCCAATTCACCCCTCCACTTT.

This clonotype showed up many times. The rearrangement joins TRBV7-6 to TRBJ2-7; weak D call: TRBD1 (6 bases). With 5 bases removed from V and 0 bases from J, the gap between germline ends came to 14 bases. Germline-derived CDR1 and CDR2 are SGHVS and FNYEAQ. CDR3 size: 15 residues. The CDR3 here is CASSPLMDSSYEQYF. Here the CDR3 DNA reads TGTGCCAGCAGCCCATTAATGGACAGCTCCTACGAGCAGTACTTC. Supplemented by reference TRBV7-6 and TRBJ2-7, the full variable domain reads GAGVSQSPRYKVTKRGQDVALRCDPISGHVSLYWYRQALGQGPEFLTYFNYEAQQDKSGLPNDRFSAERPEGSISTLTIQRTEQRDSAMYRCASSPLMDSSYEQYFGPGTRLTVT.

Many counts were recorded for this clonotype. This chain joins TRBV7-2 and TRBJ1-3; the D gene is possibly TRBD1 (5 bases). V lost 4 bases and J 4 bases, leaving 8 bases between the germline ends. This CDR3 contains 13 residues. CDR1 is SGHTA, CDR2 FQGNSA, per germline. The CDR3: CASSSRDGNTIYF. The CDR3 DNA follows: TGTGCCAGCAGCTCCAGGGACGGAAACACCATATATTTT.

The table lists this clonotype with many counts. The genes are TRBV3-1 and TRBJ1-1; 7 bases are shared with TRBD1. There are 13 residues in the CDR3. V lost 0 bases, J lost 8 bases, and 3 bases stayed unmatched. Germline lookup yields CDR1 LGHDT and CDR2 YNNKEL (reference sequence). The CDR3 nucleotides read TGTGCCAGCAGCCAAGACAGGGGGAGAGAAGCTTTCTTT. Residues: CASSQDRGREAFF.

At least ten counts were recorded for this clonotype. The chain links TRBV5-5 to TRBJ2-3; no clear D. Per germline, CDR1 SGHKS and CDR2 YYEKEE (reference sequence). Trimming took 2 bases from V and 4 from J, leaving 14 bases between them. The CDR3 totals 15 residues. The CDR3 loop reads CASSFRPPSPDTQYF. As DNA, the CDR3 is TGTGCCAGCAGCTTCCGACCTCCCTCGCCAGATACGCAGTATTTT.

At least ten counts were recorded for this clonotype. V and J are TRBV10-3 and TRBJ2-5; maybe TRBD1 (7 bases). Trimming took 6 bases from V and 5 from J, leaving 16 bases between them. The CDR3 extends over 14 amino acids. Germline-derived CDR1 and CDR2 are ENHRY and SYGVKD. The CDR3, as DNA: TGTGCCATCAGGAGCACAGGGGACTGGGAGACCCAGTACTTC. It is translated as CAIRSTGDWETQYF.

This clonotype was seen many times. This chain uses TRBV5-1 with TRBJ2-2; D gene ambiguous. CDR1 and CDR2 from the germline V gene are SGHRS and YFSETQ. The CDR3 is 15 amino acids. V shed 4 bases and J shed 2 bases, with 12 bases lying between them. CDR3 nucleotide sequence: TGCGCCAGCAGCCTGACTCGTCCCAACACCGGGGAGCTGTTTTTT. It translates to CASSLTRPNTGELFF.

This clonotype has a count of ten or more. The J gene is TRBJ1-3, the V gene TRBV6-6; D is unclear. V gave up 6 bases and J gave up 0 bases, with 6 bases separating them. CDR1 MNHNY and CDR2 SVGAGI come from the germline V gene (reference sequence). The CDR3 has 13 residues. Written as DNA, the CDR3 is TGTGCCAGCAGGGATTCCTCTGGAAACACCATATATTTT. Translated: CASRDSSGNTIYF.

This clonotype was seen at least ten times. The chain is built from TRBV15 and TRBJ2-3, with TRBD2 identical over 12 bases. The CDR3 loop spans 19 amino acids. The junction had 12 bases not matched to a gene; V was cut back by 0 bases and J by 5 bases. Germline V gives CDR1 LNHNV, CDR2 YYDKDF (reference sequence). The chain's CDR3 is CATSREGLAGGPGEDTQYF. The CDR3 DNA follows: TGTGCCACCAGCAGAGAGGGGCTAGCGGGGGGGCCGGGTGAAGATACGCAGTATTTT.

This clonotype has ten or more counts. In DNA, the CDR3 is TGCGCCAGCAGCTTGCAGACAGGAGGTGAAAAACTGTTTTTT. This translates into CASSLQTGGEKLFF. The chain uses TRBV5-1 and TRBJ1-4; maybe TRBD1 (6 bases). Germline V gene sequence: CDR1 SGHRS, CDR2 YFSETQ. CDR3 length: 14 residues. Trimming removed 1 base from V and 7 bases from J, with 11 bases in between. Full variable domain (missing parts from reference TRBV5-1 and TRBJ1-4): KAGVTQTPRYLIKTRGQQVTLSCSPISGHRSVSWYQQTPGQGLQFLFEYFSETQRNKGNFPGRFSGRQFSNSRSEMNVSTLELGDSALYLCASSLQTGGEKLFFGSGTQLSVL.

This clonotype was seen repeatedly, ten times or more. The V call is TRBV7-2, the J call TRBJ2-7, with TRBD2 matching 9 bases. Trimming took 5 bases from V and 7 from J; bases not matched to a gene: 12. CDR1 is SGHTA and CDR2 is FQGNSA in the germline V gene. The length of the CDR3 is 15 residues. The DNA of the CDR3 is TGTGCCAGCAGCCAAAGACGGCGGGGGGGCTATGAGCAGTACTTC. It translates to CASSQRRRGGYEQYF.

In this sample, this clonotype turned up many times. The gene calls are TRBV20-1 and TRBJ1-6, with 11 bases fitting TRBD1. Germline V CDR1 and CDR2: DFQATT, SNEGSKA (reference sequence). This CDR3 has 14 residues. The trim removed 0 bases at V and 9 bases at J, leaving 1 base unmatched. CDR3 coding DNA: TGCAGTGCTAGAGATGGACAGGGGGCTTCACCCCTCCACTTT. It codes for CSARDGQGASPLHF.

Many counts were recorded for this clonotype. V gene TRBV7-6 combines with J gene TRBJ2-7; 7 positions agree with TRBD1. Per germline, CDR1 SGHVS and CDR2 FNYEAQ. The V gene end was trimmed by 1 base and the J gene end by 5 bases; junction bases not matched to a gene: 5. The CDR3 length is 14 residues. The CDR3 DNA reads as TGTGCCAGCAGCTTAGACAGGGGTGGGGACGAGCAGTACTTC. It is translated as CASSLDRGGDEQYF.

This clonotype is medium-sized by share. This rearrangement joins TRBV5-1 to TRBJ1-6; D not resolved. V lost 0 bases and J 6 bases, leaving 4 bases between the germline ends. This CDR3 has 13 residues. Germline CDR1 SGHRS, CDR2 YFSETQ. CDR3 region: CASSLGFNSPLHF. CDR3 sequence (DNA): TGCGCCAGCAGCTTGGGGTTTAATTCACCCCTCCACTTT.

This clonotype was detected many times. V gene TRBV10-3 combines with J gene TRBJ2-7; the D gene is possibly TRBD1 (5 bases). Trimming pared 3 bases from V and 0 bases from J, leaving 6 bases between. From germline, CDR1 is ENHRY and CDR2 SYGVKD. The CDR3 has 13 residues. CDR3 nucleotide sequence: TGTGCCATCAGTGACAGGGTCTCCTACGAGCAGTACTTC. Its translation is CAISDRVSYEQYF.

This clonotype was seen ten or more times. The chain uses TRBV7-9 and TRBJ2-3; D uncertain. V lost 6 bases and J lost 4, with 14 bases in between. CDR1 and CDR2 from the germline V gene are SEHNR and FQNEAQ (reference sequence). This CDR3 contains 14 residues. In DNA form, the CDR3 reads TGTGCCAGCAGTGCCCGGGCCAGCGCAGATACGCAGTATTTT. This codes for CASSARASADTQYF.

At least ten counts were recorded for this clonotype. The V and J genes are TRBV15 and TRBJ1-2; TRBD1 agrees at 11 bases. Germline V gives CDR1 LNHNV, CDR2 YYDKDF (reference sequence). The CDR3 consists of 17 residues. J gave up 4 bases and V 2 bases, and 9 bases lay outside the gene matches. CDR3 bases: TGTGCCACCAGCAGACCCGGACAGGGGGCAAGGACCTATGGCTACACCTTC. Amino acid sequence: CATSRPGQGARTYGYTF.

There are many counts of this clonotype. The gene calls are TRBV20-1 and TRBJ2-4; possibly TRBD2 for D (6 bases). V lost 1 base and J 3 bases, leaving 16 bases between the germline ends. Per germline, CDR1 DFQATT and CDR2 SNEGSKA (reference sequence). The CDR3 length is 16 residues. The CDR3 DNA follows: TGCAGTGCTAGAGCTCGGGACTCCCCTGGCAAAAACATTCAGTACTTC. It is translated as CSARARDSPGKNIQYF.

This clonotype was seen a single time. This chain uses TRBV5-1 with TRBJ2-1; 12 bases are shared with TRBD1. This CDR3 spans 15 amino acids. With V trimmed by 4 bases and J by 9 bases, 8 bases remained unmatched. Germline values: CDR1 SGHRS, CDR2 YFSETQ. The CDR3 region is CASSPGTGGRIEQFF. CDR3 DNA sequence: TGCGCCAGCAGCCCTGGGACAGGGGGCAGGATTGAGCAGTTCTTC.

This clonotype has only a few counts. V usage is TRBV7-2 and J usage is TRBJ1-1; TRBD1 is a possible D gene (6 bases). This CDR3 spans 16 amino acids. The V end was cut by 2 bases, the J end by 4 bases, with 17 bases between. Germline CDR1 SGHTA, CDR2 FQGNSA. CDR3 region: CASSLTPGARITEAFF. The CDR3 DNA reads TGTGCCAGCAGCTTAACCCCGGGGGCGAGGATCACTGAAGCTTTCTTT.

This clonotype showed up many times. The chain couples TRBV29-1 to TRBJ1-6, with 10 bases aligning to TRBD1. V was pared by 6 bases and J by 8 bases, with 7 bases of the junction left unmatched. There are 14 residues in the CDR3. CDR1 and CDR2 from the germline V gene are SQVTM and ANQGSEA. This CDR3 is CSVTAGTGDSPLHF. DNA for the CDR3: TGCAGCGTCACAGCCGGGACAGGGGATTCACCCCTCCACTTT.

In its sample, this clonotype was seen many times. The genes are TRBV20-1 and TRBJ1-2; a weak D match, TRBD1 (5 bases). There are 12 residues in the CDR3. Between the trimmed V and J ends, which lost 3 bases and 1 base, there was a span of 6 bases. Germline assignment: CDR1 DFQATT and CDR2 SNEGSKA (reference sequence). The CDR3 here is CSARDNNYGYTF. CDR3 DNA: TGCAGTGCTAGGGACAATAACTATGGCTACACCTTC.

In its sample, this clonotype was seen many times. V usage is TRBV20-1 and J usage is TRBJ2-5; 9 bases fit TRBD2. Germline lookup yields CDR1 DFQATT and CDR2 SNEGSKA (reference sequence). V gave up 1 base and J gave up 5 bases; unmatched junction bases: 14. The CDR3 runs to 17 residues. The CDR3 loop is CSARVGASGAQWETQYF. The CDR3 region has the DNA TGCAGTGCTAGAGTTGGGGCTAGCGGGGCTCAGTGGGAGACCCAGTACTTC.

This clonotype has a count of ten or more. The chain uses TRBV5-1 and TRBJ2-3; 9 bases agree with TRBD2. Germline trimming cut 4 bases from V and 2 bases from J; bases unmatched to any gene: 5. The V gene's germline CDR1 is SGHRS and CDR2 YFSETQ. This CDR3 has 15 residues. The CDR3 bases are TGCGCCAGCAGCGTGGAGCGGGGGGACACAGATACGCAGTATTTT. It codes for CASSVERGDTDTQYF.